The clone carrying this T cell receptor (beta chain) has a single count. The sample originates from a study of blood T cell repertoires in COVID-19. Study details: Italy, Spain and the United States were the sources of the convalescent and acute COVID-19 samples. The analysed material was cDNA or gDNA that came from T cells, B-cell-depleted T cells, or PBMCs.

In the source study's methods: Reference gene primer amplification yielded estimated nucleated cell counts. Profiled with immunoSEQ multiplex PCR; TCRdb holds only in-frame clones, not every one. That table furnishes V, J and clone size, whereas the DNA furnished D and trimming. The table has over 110,000 clones, around 88% seen once. The trim removed 3 bases at V and 2 bases at J, leaving 6 bases unmatched. CDR1 is LGHNA and CDR2 is YNFKEQ in the germline V gene. The CDR3 spans 16 residues. Sample: peripheral blood. This chain links TRBV4-2 with TRBJ2-3; TRBD1 agrees at 9 bases. The sequence was collected from a human donor in a cohort sampled during active COVID-19. For the CDR3, the DNA is TGTGCCAGCAGCCAGGCTGACAGGGGGTCCACAGATACGCAGTATTTT. Encoded protein: CASSQADRGSTDTQYF.